This T cell receptor beta chain was observed in a study of cytomegalovirus exposure and HLA in healthy donors. This clone was seen once. No antigen is known for it. This table comes from immunoSEQ multiplex PCR, and its TCRdb copy is limited to in-frame clones, with some not included. This sample yields about 130,000 clones, of which just under 90% are seen a single time; under 8% belongs to the top ten. CDR1 is ENHRY and CDR2 is SYGVKD in the germline V gene. The CDR3 extends over 14 amino acids. V lost 3 bases, J lost 14 bases, and 11 bases stayed unmatched. Study conclusions and caveats: First-cohort TCR clusters were later found to tend to co-occur in the 90 to 150 validation repertoires.

From the approximately 120-subject validation cohort, which was separate from the roughly 710-subject first cohort, the donors were drawn. Source material: PBMCs. This chain connects TRBV10-3 to TRBJ2-3; 10 positions agree with TRBD1. The sequence derives from a woman aged 25 to 39 in good health and CMV-seropositive. The CDR3 protein is CAISDPDRGSGWYF. The CDR3 nucleotides are TGTGCCATCAGTGATCCGGACAGGGGGTCGGGTTGGTATTTT.